This TCR beta chain comes out of a study of read filtering for tumor transcriptome and immune sequencing. The sample holds a few counts of this clonotype. Its antigen is unknown. General study findings and limits: This fraction held mixed bone marrow immune cells after CD138-negative sorting.

V lost 3 bases to trimming and J lost 2 bases; unmatched junction nucleotides: 8. The CDR3 totals 17 residues. The germline gives CDR1 DFQATT, CDR2 SNEGSKA (reference sequence). The library was built from about 400 ng RNA with molecular barcoded adaptors for alpha/delta and beta/gamma chains. TCRdb processed the reads anew with MiXCR; each CDR3 protein has one entry. The repertoire has over 50,000 distinct CDR3 sequences, around a fifth of them found once; the top ten carry approximately 10%. Sequenced sample: a population of CD138-negative cells sorted from bone marrow. This clonotype was obtained from a donor aged 40 or older with multiple myeloma. The V and J genes are TRBV20-1 and TRBJ2-1; 12 bases are a match to TRBD2. CDR3 nucleotides: TGCAGTGCTAGTCGGATTGCTAGCGGGAGGGCCTACAATGAGCAGTTCTTC. Amino acid sequence: CSASRIASGRAYNEQFF.